This is a list of T cell receptor beta chains from one sample in a study of blood T cell repertoires in COVID-19. Sequencing was performed with immunoSEQ multiplex PCR; in TCRdb, only in-frame clones are kept and a portion is missing. The sample includes about 140,000 clones, around three quarters seen only once; the top ten take approximately 16%. Sequenced input: peripheral blood. The receptors derive from a man aged 50 to 60 with acute or convalescent COVID-19. Both conserved end residues are part of each CDR3. Fields, in order: J gene, V gene, CDR3 protein.

j_call: TRBJ2-1
v_call: TRBV19
cdr3_aa: CASSIPEGGEQFF

j_call: TRBJ1-6
v_call: TRBV6-2/TRBV6-3
cdr3_aa: CASSSLQGARGSPLHF

j_call: TRBJ1-1
v_call: TRBV3-1/TRBV3-2
cdr3_aa: CATSGFGNTEAFF

j_call: TRBJ1-1
v_call: TRBV2
cdr3_aa: CASSVSGDTEAFF

j_call: TRBJ1-3
v_call: TRBV6-5
cdr3_aa: CASSRSGVGNTIYF

j_call: TRBJ2-2
v_call: TRBV19
cdr3_aa: CASSKFSPGAGELFF

j_call: TRBJ1-6
v_call: TRBV28
cdr3_aa: CASSEGGLYNSPLHF

j_call: TRBJ1-4
v_call: TRBV5-1
cdr3_aa: CASSSTPQGRQEKLFF

j_call: TRBJ1-5
v_call: TRBV6-2/TRBV6-3
cdr3_aa: CASSLSVYSNQPQHF

j_call: TRBJ2-1
v_call: TRBV5-1
cdr3_aa: CASSLDSGTGEPNEQFF

j_call: TRBJ2-5
v_call: TRBV2
cdr3_aa: CASSGPGGETQYF

j_call: TRBJ1-4
v_call: TRBV5-8
cdr3_aa: CASSLGQPNEKLFF

j_call: TRBJ2-5
v_call: TRBV9
cdr3_aa: CASSLTGTGETQYF

j_call: TRBJ1-4
v_call: TRBV6-6
cdr3_aa: CASSLDGTGNEKLFF

j_call: TRBJ2-7
v_call: TRBV14
cdr3_aa: CASSPAGTVGLYEQYF

j_call: TRBJ1-4
v_call: TRBV6-1
cdr3_aa: CASSDGTGVEKLFF